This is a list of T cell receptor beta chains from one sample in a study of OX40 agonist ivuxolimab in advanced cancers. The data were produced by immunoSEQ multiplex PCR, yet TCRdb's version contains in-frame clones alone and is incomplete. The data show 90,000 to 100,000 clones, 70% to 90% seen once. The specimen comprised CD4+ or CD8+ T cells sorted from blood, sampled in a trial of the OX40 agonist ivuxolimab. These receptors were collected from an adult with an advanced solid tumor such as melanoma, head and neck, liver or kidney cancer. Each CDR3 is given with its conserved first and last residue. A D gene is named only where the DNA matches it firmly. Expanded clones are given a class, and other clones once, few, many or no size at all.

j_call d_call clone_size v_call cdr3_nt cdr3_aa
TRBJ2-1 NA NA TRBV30 TGTGCCTGGGGCCGCGGGCTCCTCGAGCAGTTCTTC CAWGRGLLEQFF
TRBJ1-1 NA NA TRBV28 TGTGCCAGCAGTTTGTTAAACACTGAAGCTTTCTTT CASSLLNTEAFF
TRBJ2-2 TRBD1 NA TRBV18 TGTGCCAGCTCACCCCCGGGACAGGGGGCCGGCGGGGAGCTGTTTTTT CASSPPGQGAGGELFF
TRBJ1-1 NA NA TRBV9 TGTGCCAGCAGCGTAACTTACCAGGGAACTGAAGCTTTCTTT CASSVTYQGTEAFF
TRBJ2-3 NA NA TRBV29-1 TGCAGCGTTGTTTTTCCGCACCGGGGGACAGATACGCAGTATTTT CSVVFPHRGTDTQYF
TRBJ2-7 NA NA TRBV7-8 TGTGCCAGCGGGTCGGGGGCCGACTACGAGCAGTACTTC CASGSGADYEQYF
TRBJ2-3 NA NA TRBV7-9 TGTGCCAGCAGCCAGGGCTGGACAGATACGCAGTATTTT CASSQGWTDTQYF
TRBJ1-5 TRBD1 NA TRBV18 TGTGCCAGCTCCCTTGACAGGGGAAATCAGCCCCAGCATTTT CASSLDRGNQPQHF
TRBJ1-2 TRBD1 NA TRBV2 TGTGCCAGCAGGACGGGACAGGGGGGTAACTATGGCTACACCTTC CASRTGQGGNYGYTF
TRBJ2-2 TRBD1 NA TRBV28 TGTGCCAGCAGTTTATCGGGAAGGGGGCAAATCGGGGAGCTGTTTTTT CASSLSGRGQIGELFF
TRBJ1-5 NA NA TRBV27 TGTGCCAGCAGTTTCTTAGGGGATAGGCAGCCCCAGCATTTT CASSFLGDRQPQHF
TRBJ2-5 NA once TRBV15 TGTGCCACCAGCCGAGGGGGGGGAGGAGAGACCCAGTACTTC CATSRGGGGETQYF
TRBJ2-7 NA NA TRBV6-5 TGTGCCAGCAGTCTGGGACATAACTACGAGCAGTACTTC CASSLGHNYEQYF
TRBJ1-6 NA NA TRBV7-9 TGTGCCAGCAGCTTAGATTGGTTGGTTTCACCCCTCCACTTT CASSLDWLVSPLHF
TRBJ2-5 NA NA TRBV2 TGTGCCAGCGGGGAGAAAGAGACCCAGTACTTC CASGEKETQYF
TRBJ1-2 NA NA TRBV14 TGTGCCAGCAGCCAAGGGACAGCACGGTCGGGGTATCGAGGCTACACCTTC CASSQGTARSGYRGYTF
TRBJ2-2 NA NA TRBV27 TGTGCCAGCAGTTTAGGCTTTCTGAACACCGGGGAGCTGTTTTTT CASSLGFLNTGELFF
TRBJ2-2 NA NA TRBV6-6 TGTGCCAGCAGTTACTGGGGGGGGCCGTCCACCGGGGAGCTGTTTTTT CASSYWGGPSTGELFF
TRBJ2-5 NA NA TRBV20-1 TGCAGTGTGAGAGCGGAGACCCAGTACTTC CSVRAETQYF
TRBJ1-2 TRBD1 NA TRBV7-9 TGTGCCAGCAGCTTACCCGACAGGGGGAATGGCTACACCTTC CASSLPDRGNGYTF
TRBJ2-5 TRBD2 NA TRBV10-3 TGTGCCATCAGTGACCATAGCGGGGGGGAAGAGACCCAGTACTTC CAISDHSGGEETQYF
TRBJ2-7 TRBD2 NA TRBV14 TGTGCCAGCAGCCAAGCATGGGGTCCACTAGCGGGACCCTACGAGCAGTACTTC CASSQAWGPLAGPYEQYF
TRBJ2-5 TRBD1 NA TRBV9 TGTGCCAGCAGCGTGACCCCGGGACAGGGGCAAGAGACCCAGTACTTC CASSVTPGQGQETQYF
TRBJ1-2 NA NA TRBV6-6 TGTGCCAGCAGATTGGACGGAAACTATGGCTACACCTTC CASRLDGNYGYTF
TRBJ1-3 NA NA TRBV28 TGTGCCAGCAGTTCATACAAGAGCTCTGGAAACACCATATATTTT CASSSYKSSGNTIYF
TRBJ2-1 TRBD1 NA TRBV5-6 TGTGCCAGCAGCCGCAAGGGGGCTTCCTACAATGAGCAGTTCTTC CASSRKGASYNEQFF
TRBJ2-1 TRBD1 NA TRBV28 TGTGCCAGCAGTTTCGGGACAGGGGGCTCCTACAATGAGCAGTTCTTC CASSFGTGGSYNEQFF
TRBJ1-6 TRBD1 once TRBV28 TGTGCCAGCAGCCGGGACAGGAGTGCCTATAATTCACCCCTCCACTTT CASSRDRSAYNSPLHF
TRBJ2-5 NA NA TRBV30 TGTGCCTGGAGTGTACTGGAGGGAGAGACCCAGTACTTC CAWSVLEGETQYF
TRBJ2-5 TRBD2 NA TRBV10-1 TGCGCCAGCAGTGACCCATCTTTAGCGGGGGGCCAAGAGACCCAGTACTTC CASSDPSLAGGQETQYF
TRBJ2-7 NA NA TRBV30 TGTGCCTGGAGTGTCGGGGGTCGGTGGGAGCAGTACTTC CAWSVGGRWEQYF